Listed below are T cell receptor beta chains from one sample, sequenced in a study of early T cells in non-severe SARS-CoV-2 infection. TCRdb re-called the 5' RACE reads through MiXCR, storing one row per CDR3 protein. The table shows 110,000 or so distinct CDR3 sequences, with 12% occurring only once. The sample was whole blood. These receptors were collected from an adult who was a healthcare worker with PCR-confirmed SARS-CoV-2 infection or an uninfected control (not recorded which). Each CDR3 is given with its conserved first and last residue. A D gene is named only where the DNA matches it firmly. Rows may omit the clone size; those that give it use once, few, many or a size class.

j_call: TRBJ2-1; cdr3_length: 14; v_call: TRBV24-1; d_call: .; clone_size: many; cdr3_aa: CATSDFGPNGEQFF; cdr3_nt: TGTGCCACCAGTGATTTTGGCCCGAATGGGGAGCAGTTCTTC
j_call: TRBJ2-6; cdr3_length: 18; v_call: TRBV7-3; d_call: TRBD1; clone_size: .; cdr3_aa: CASSPTRGLLPGANVLTF; cdr3_nt: TGTGCCAGCAGCCCCACCAGGGGGCTGCTTCCTGGGGCCAACGTCCTGACTTTC
j_call: TRBJ2-7; cdr3_length: 15; v_call: TRBV20-1; d_call: .; clone_size: few; cdr3_aa: CSASVPFGFSYEQYF; cdr3_nt: TGCAGTGCTAGTGTACCATTCGGGTTCTCCTACGAGCAGTACTTC
j_call: TRBJ2-5; cdr3_length: 11; v_call: TRBV6-6; d_call: .; clone_size: many; cdr3_aa: CASSYQETQYF; cdr3_nt: TGTGCCAGCAGTTACCAAGAGACCCAGTACTTC
j_call: TRBJ1-6; cdr3_length: 15; v_call: TRBV18; d_call: .; clone_size: many; cdr3_aa: CASSPLGNDNSPLHF; cdr3_nt: TGTGCCAGCTCACCGCTAGGGAATGATAATTCACCCCTCCACTTT
j_call: TRBJ2-7; cdr3_length: 14; v_call: TRBV7-9; d_call: .; clone_size: many; cdr3_aa: CASSSGEPFTEQYF; cdr3_nt: TGTGCCAGCAGCTCAGGGGAACCTTTCACCGAGCAGTACTTC
j_call: TRBJ1-4; cdr3_length: 15; v_call: TRBV15; d_call: .; clone_size: .; cdr3_aa: CATKRDRGLGEKLFF; cdr3_nt: TGTGCCACCAAGAGAGACCGAGGGCTCGGTGAAAAACTGTTTTTT
j_call: TRBJ1-2; cdr3_length: 15; v_call: TRBV27; d_call: .; clone_size: many; cdr3_aa: CASSYNRAANYGYTF; cdr3_nt: TGTGCCAGCAGCTATAACAGGGCAGCTAACTATGGCTACACCTTC
j_call: TRBJ2-1; cdr3_length: 13; v_call: TRBV19; d_call: TRBD1; clone_size: .; cdr3_aa: CASSIMVTGEQFF; cdr3_nt: TGTGCCAGTAGTATCATGGTGACAGGGGAGCAGTTCTTC
j_call: TRBJ2-6; cdr3_length: 13; v_call: TRBV11-2; d_call: .; clone_size: few; cdr3_aa: CASSLNFANVLTF; cdr3_nt: TGTGCCAGCAGCTTAAATTTCGCCAACGTCCTGACTTTC
j_call: TRBJ2-1; cdr3_length: 16; v_call: TRBV5-8; d_call: .; clone_size: .; cdr3_aa: CASSLAWTLGNNEQFF; cdr3_nt: TGTGCCAGCAGCTTGGCCTGGACCCTAGGAAACAATGAGCAGTTCTTC